Listed below are T cell receptor beta chains from one sample, sequenced in a study of cytomegalovirus exposure and HLA in healthy donors. This table comes from immunoSEQ multiplex PCR, and its TCRdb copy is limited to in-frame clones, with some not included. Of about 190,000 clones listed, less than 90% are singletons. The sequenced sample was PBMCs. These receptors were collected from a woman aged 30 to 39 in good health and CMV-seronegative. CDR3s include the opening cysteine and the closing phenylalanine or tryptophan. Fields, in order: V gene, CDR3 protein.

V gene: TRBV2
CDR3 protein: CASSVGDSPLHF

V gene: TRBV5-1
CDR3 protein: CASSSLTSGLYNEQFF

V gene: TRBV7-9
CDR3 protein: CASSLRGNTDTQYF

V gene: TRBV27
CDR3 protein: CASSPPTSFLTYNEQFF

V gene: TRBV5-1
CDR3 protein: CASSLGSSFGEAFF

V gene: TRBV5-4
CDR3 protein: CASSLGSGGFYEQYF

V gene: TRBV25-1
CDR3 protein: CASSEIRGNTEAFF

V gene: TRBV9
CDR3 protein: CASSGGAGTGRSGYTF

V gene: TRBV5-6
CDR3 protein: CASSLGEGWNTIYF

V gene: TRBV6-5
CDR3 protein: CASSRDKLHYGYTF

V gene: TRBV28
CDR3 protein: CASSLGWLKDSGGYTF